Presented here are 3 T cell receptor beta chains from one specimen sequenced in a study of immune evolution from preneoplasia to lung adenocarcinoma. Clones were sequenced by immunoSEQ multiplex PCR, and TCRdb holds only the in-frame ones, with some missing. The sample lists under 3,500 clones; roughly 80% were seen once. Sequenced material: FFPE adjacent normal lung tissue. The receptors shown here come from a person aged 35 to 50 with lung adenocarcinoma.

The chain couples TRBV16 to TRBJ1-1; D call uncertain. Germline V gene data show CDR1 as KGHSY and CDR2 as FQNENV. Trimming removed 4 bases from V and 6 bases from J, with 9 bases in between. The CDR3 totals 12 residues. CDR3 nucleotides: TGTGCCAGCAGCCTCCGGACCCCTGAAGCTTTCTTT. Residues: CASSLRTPEAFF.

This chain joins TRBV2 and TRBJ1-1; maybe TRBD1 (6 bases). CDR3 size: 15 residues. Germline CDR1 reads SNHLY; CDR2 reads FYNNEI. Trimming shortened V by 5 bases and J by 1 base, and 14 bases separated the two germline ends. The CDR3 loop reads CASSRTGTTNTEAFF. The CDR3 DNA reads as TGTGCCAGCAGTAGAACCGGGACAACGAACACTGAAGCTTTCTTT.

J is TRBJ1-1 and V is TRBV5-6; weak D call: TRBD1 (5 bases). The V end was cut by 2 bases, the J end by 0 bases, with 11 bases between. The V gene's germline CDR1 is SGHDT and CDR2 YYEEEE. CDR3 length: 15 residues. For the CDR3, the DNA is TGTGCCAGCAGCTTCGGGGGGAAAATGAACACTGAAGCTTTCTTT. Amino acids: CASSFGGKMNTEAFF. Looking up the rest from reference TRBV5-6 and TRBJ1-1 gives the full variable domain: DAGVTQSPTHLIKTRGQQVTLRCSPKSGHDTVSWYQQALGQGPQFIFQYYEEEERQRGNFPDRFSGHQFPNYSSELNVNALLLGDSALYLCASSFGGKMNTEAFFGQGTRLTVV.